These T cell receptor beta chains were read from a single sample in a study of identical twins. TCRdb analysed the 5' RACE reads with MiXCR anew, one entry per CDR3 protein. This sample carries 1.5 million to 2 million distinct CDR3 sequences, around a third of them seen once, and the ten largest clones take around 0.3%. Sequencing was done on a sample of cord blood. The receptors were sampled from a newborn girl in good health. CDR3s include the opening cysteine and the closing phenylalanine or tryptophan. A D gene is named only where the DNA matches it firmly. Expanded clones are given a class, and other clones once, few, many or no size at all.

TRBJ2-7,TRBV25-1,many,TRBD2,TGTGCCAGCAGTGAATCCCAGACTAGCGGGAGTTACGAGCAGTACTTC,CASSESQTSGSYEQYF
TRBJ1-1,TRBV27,-,TRBD1,TGTGCCAGCAGACCCTGGGACAGGGCGAACACTGAAGCTTTCTTT,CASRPWDRANTEAFF
TRBJ2-7,TRBV4-2,-,-,TGTGCCAGCCCTGGACGGCCTTACGAGCAGTACTTC,CASPGRPYEQYF
TRBJ2-2,TRBV4-1,-,TRBD2,TGCGCCAGCAGCCAAGCCCGGCTAGCGGGGGTCCTTAACACCGGGGAGCTGTTTTTT,CASSQARLAGVLNTGELFF
TRBJ2-7,TRBV28,few,-,TGTGCCAGCAGAAACCGTATGGCGGGGACTTTATACGAGCAGTACTTC,CASRNRMAGTLYEQYF
TRBJ2-6,TRBV20-1,few,-,TGCAGTGCTAACCACAGGTCAACTGGGGCCAACGTCCTGACTTTC,CSANHRSTGANVLTF
TRBJ2-5,TRBV3-1,few,-,TGTGCCAGCAGCCAAGGATGGGGCGGAGAGACCCAGTACTTC,CASSQGWGGETQYF
TRBJ1-2,TRBV6-5,-,TRBD1,TGTGCCAGCAGTTACAAGGGACAGGGGAAGGCCGGTGGCTACACCTTC,CASSYKGQGKAGGYTF
TRBJ1-1,TRBV4-1,few,TRBD1,TGCGCCAGCAGCCAACCGGGGGACAGGGGCATGAACACTGAAGCTTTCTTT,CASSQPGDRGMNTEAFF
TRBJ2-3,TRBV4-2,-,TRBD2,TGTGCCAGCAGCCCGCGTGAGCTAGCGGGGGTAGATACGCAGTATTTT,CASSPRELAGVDTQYF
TRBJ2-1,TRBV18,-,-,TGTGCCAGCTCACCACCCGTCGGGGGAAGGTCCTACAATGAGCAGTTCTTC,CASSPPVGGRSYNEQFF
TRBJ2-1,TRBV5-8,-,TRBD2,TGTGCCAGCAGCTCCTTTTGGGGGGAGGGCCCCTACAATGAGCAGTTCTTC,CASSSFWGEGPYNEQFF
TRBJ2-1,TRBV6-1,-,-,TGTGCCAGCAGTAGAATACCGGGGACCGTCCTAAATGAGCAGTTCTTC,CASSRIPGTVLNEQFF
TRBJ2-5,TRBV2,many,-,TGTGCCAGCCGGGGTCTCCAAGAGACCCAGTACTTC,CASRGLQETQYF
TRBJ2-7,TRBV11-2,few,TRBD2,TGTGCCAGCAGCAGCAGACTAGCGGGGAACTACGAGCAGTACTTC,CASSSRLAGNYEQYF
TRBJ1-1,TRBV2,-,-,TGTGCCAGCAGGTATATAGTGACTAACACTGAAGCTTTCTTT,CASRYIVTNTEAFF
TRBJ1-2,TRBV20-1,-,-,TGCAGTGCTAGCGCCGATTCTAACTATGGCTACACCTTC,CSASADSNYGYTF
TRBJ2-3,TRBV7-6,few,-,TGTGCCAGCAGCTTATCGCCGATAAGGAGGGGCACAGATACGCAGTATTTT,CASSLSPIRRGTDTQYF
TRBJ1-4,TRBV6-9,once,-,TGTGCCAGCAGTTCCGGACAGACCCCCAAACCAGAAAAACTGTTTTTT,CASSSGQTPKPEKLFF
TRBJ1-4,TRBV2,-,-,TGTGCCAGCAGTGTTCCGCAGGCTAATGAAAAACTGTTTTTT,CASSVPQANEKLFF
TRBJ2-3,TRBV7-9,few,TRBD2,TGTGCCAGCAGCTTACGACTAGCGGACTATACGCAGTATTTT,CASSLRLADYTQYF
TRBJ2-5,TRBV5-1,few,-,TGCGCCAGCAGCTTGACGGGACGACGGGAGACCCAGTACTTC,CASSLTGRRETQYF
TRBJ2-7,TRBV2,few,-,TGTGCCAGCAGTGACTCCTTATCCTACAATGAGCAGTACTTC,CASSDSLSYNEQYF
TRBJ2-1,TRBV5-6,-,TRBD1,TGTGCCAGCAGCACCGTCCGGGACAGGGGGCAAAATGAGCAGTTCTTC,CASSTVRDRGQNEQFF
TRBJ2-3,TRBV4-1,few,TRBD2,TGCGCCAGCAGCCGGGGACTAGCGGGGGGGCTTGATACGCAGTATTTT,CASSRGLAGGLDTQYF
TRBJ2-3,TRBV3-1,few,-,TGTGCCAGCAGACACCGGGACACGAGCACAGATACGCAGTATTTT,CASRHRDTSTDTQYF
TRBJ2-7,TRBV20-1,-,TRBD2,TGCAGTGCTAGAGATGCTAGCGGGATTACCTACGAGCAGTACTTC,CSARDASGITYEQYF
TRBJ1-3,TRBV27,-,-,TGTGTCAGCAGTTCCACTAGACTGCTCTCTGGAAACACCATATATTTT,CVSSSTRLLSGNTIYF
TRBJ2-2,TRBV20-1,-,-,TGCAGTGCTAGTCCCGGGACAACCAACACCGGGGAGCTGTTTTTT,CSASPGTTNTGELFF
TRBJ1-1,TRBV3-1,few,-,TGTGCCAGCAGCAAAAGCCCGGGTATGAACACTGAAGCTTTCTTT,CASSKSPGMNTEAFF
TRBJ2-4,TRBV3-1,many,-,TGTGCCAGCAGCCGCCGGGACAACAAAAACATTCAGTACTTC,CASSRRDNKNIQYF
TRBJ2-1,TRBV5-1,-,TRBD2,TGCGCCAGCAGCGCGATGGCGGGGGGGTACAATGAGCAGTTCTTC,CASSAMAGGYNEQFF